The rows below give T cell receptor beta chains drawn from one sample of a study of metastatic and nonmetastatic thyroid tumors. TCRdb reprocessed the PCR reads using MiXCR. The sample lists 50,000 or so clones, less than 25% seen once, with 3% to 4% in the top ten. The specimen sequenced was blood. These receptors came from a male donor with papillary thyroid cancer or a benign thyroid nodule (not recorded which). Some clones in this sample may be carry-over from other donors' samples. Both conserved end residues are part of each CDR3. D genes are given only for firm matches.

J gene,D gene,V gene,CDR3 protein
TRBJ1-5,-,TRBV15,CATSRQTDNQPQHF
TRBJ1-5,TRBD1,TRBV19,CASSIGAGGGQPQHF
TRBJ1-5,-,TRBV5-6,CASSLSPNQPQHF
TRBJ2-1,-,TRBV13,CASSNRNQYNEQFF
TRBJ1-4,-,TRBV6-5,CASSEMVFEKLFF
TRBJ1-2,-,TRBV4-2,CASSPQTGGNYGYTF
TRBJ1-5,-,TRBV19,CASSILGQLTDQPQHF
TRBJ2-5,TRBD1,TRBV30,CAWRDRASVNQYF
TRBJ2-7,TRBD2,TRBV27,CASSPVLAGSYEQYF
TRBJ2-5,TRBD1,TRBV20-1,CSARVVRGKETQYF
TRBJ2-1,TRBD2,TRBV6-5,CASSYSWLAGGRNEQFF
TRBJ2-1,-,TRBV18,CASSPLEPAYNEQFF
TRBJ2-4,TRBD1,TRBV18,CASCRDRERENIQYF
TRBJ2-3,-,TRBV5-1,CASSPLGGAADTQYF
TRBJ1-2,TRBD1,TRBV6-2/TRBV6-3,CASSPSGQGIGGYTF
TRBJ2-3,-,TRBV24-1,CATSDLGGGTDTQYF
TRBJ1-2,-,TRBV20-1,CSARAGQYYGYTF
TRBJ1-5,-,TRBV12-3/TRBV12-4,CASSPAENQPQHF
TRBJ2-7,-,TRBV6-2/TRBV6-3,CASSSHGLVEQYF
TRBJ1-2,-,TRBV28,CASSPADFDGYTF
TRBJ1-3,TRBD1,TRBV28,CASSLPLRQGRGTIYF